This T cell receptor (beta chain) was found in a study of post-analysis software for immune sequencing data. Study conclusions and caveats: Controls had lower frequencies than patients of about 5 TRBV segments, which included TRBV5-6, TRBV5-1 and TRBV20-1. When compared against controls, multiple sclerosis patients showed significantly lower normalized Chao1 diversity. Samples sharing a preparation batch grouped tightly together when assessed by F measure.

Trimming left V 10 bases short and J 7 bases short, with 16 bases between. From germline, CDR1 is ENHRY and CDR2 SYGVKD. The CDR3 loop spans 13 amino acids. TCR beta libraries were prepared from cDNA with unique molecular identifiers. TCRdb analysed the PCR reads with MiXCR anew, one entry per CDR3 protein. The table has over 250,000 distinct CDR3 sequences, 36% seen once. As regards this clonotype: What it binds is unknown.

The chain combines TRBV10-3 with TRBJ1-4; D uncertain. The sample was blood. The clonotype was recovered from a girl aged 5-17 years with multiple sclerosis. The CDR3 coding sequence is TGTGCCACCGAGCCGGGGATCGGTGAAAAACTGTTTTTT. Amino acids: CATEPGIGEKLFF.